These T cell receptor beta chains were read from a single sample in a study of blood T cell repertoires in COVID-19. Profiled with immunoSEQ multiplex PCR; TCRdb holds only in-frame clones, not every one. The sample contains 200,000 or so clones, around four fifths of which appear only once. Sequencing used peripheral blood. The receptors stem from a man in his sixties with COVID-19, enrolled during active disease. The CDR3 runs from the conserved cysteine through the conserved F or W. A D gene is named only where the DNA matches it firmly. Size is stated for part of the rows, as once, few or many counts, or as a class when the clone is expanded.

j_gene,len,v_gene,d_gene,abundance,CDR3nt,CDR3aa
TRBJ2-1,17,TRBV6-6,-,-,TGTGCCAGCAGTCAGGACCGACAGTTTTTATCCTACAATGAGCAGTTCTTC,CASSQDRQFLSYNEQFF
TRBJ2-1,19,TRBV6-2/TRBV6-3,TRBD2,-,TGTGCCAGCAGTTATCCGGGGACTAGCGGCTCACTTTCCTACAATGAGCAGTTCTTC,CASSYPGTSGSLSYNEQFF
TRBJ1-4,14,TRBV5-1,TRBD1,-,TGCGCCAGCGGTCAAGGGACAGGAGGGGAAAAACTGTTTTTT,CASGQGTGGEKLFF
TRBJ2-1,13,TRBV18,TRBD1,-,TGTGCCAGCTCACAATCGGGGACAGGGGAGCAGTTCTTC,CASSQSGTGEQFF
TRBJ1-5,12,TRBV12-3/TRBV12-4,-,-,TGTGCCAGCAGTCCCCTCAGGCAGCCCCAGCATTTT,CASSPLRQPQHF
TRBJ1-2,16,TRBV19,-,-,TGTGCCAGTAGTCCCTCATTTGGAGGGCGGAACTATGGCTACACCTTC,CASSPSFGGRNYGYTF
TRBJ1-3,18,TRBV7-8,TRBD1,-,TGTGCCAGCAGCCTAAATAGGGACAGCAGAGCTACTGGAAACACCATATATTTT,CASSLNRDSRATGNTIYF
TRBJ1-6,16,TRBV6-2/TRBV6-3,TRBD1,-,TGTGCCAGCAGTCGTCAAACGACAGGGAAAAATTCACCCCTCCACTTT,CASSRQTTGKNSPLHF
TRBJ2-2,15,TRBV27,-,-,TGTGCCAGCAGTTGGGTAGCGAGGAACACCGGGGAGCTGTTTTTT,CASSWVARNTGELFF
TRBJ1-1,16,TRBV11-2,TRBD1,once,TGTGCCAGCAGTCCTCGGACAGGGGGAGTGAACACTGAAGCTTTCTTT,CASSPRTGGVNTEAFF
TRBJ1-4,16,TRBV15,-,-,TGTGCCACCAGCAGAGATAGACCCAGGGAAGGAGAAAAACTGTTTTTT,CATSRDRPREGEKLFF
TRBJ2-5,15,TRBV27,TRBD2,-,TGTGCCAGCAGGCTCGTGAGCGGGAGTGGGGAGACCCAGTACTTC,CASRLVSGSGETQYF
TRBJ2-1,16,TRBV11-3,TRBD2,-,TGTGCCAGCAGCTTAAAGGCTAGCGGTGGAGGCAATGAGCAGTTCTTC,CASSLKASGGGNEQFF
TRBJ2-1,14,TRBV5-4,-,-,TGTGCCAGCAGCTTCCGGGACTTCTACAATGAGCAGTTCTTC,CASSFRDFYNEQFF
TRBJ1-2,13,TRBV18,-,-,TGTGCCAGCTCACCACCAGGGGTGGATGGCTACACCTTC,CASSPPGVDGYTF
TRBJ2-7,15,TRBV30,-,-,TGTGCCTGGAGTGTACCAGTCACCAGCTCCTACGAGCAGTACTTC,CAWSVPVTSSYEQYF
TRBJ1-1,16,TRBV18,-,once,TGTGCCAGCTCACTCTCCAGGGGCCCTACAAACACTGAAGCTTTCTTT,CASSLSRGPTNTEAFF
TRBJ2-7,17,TRBV11-2,-,-,TGTGCCAGCAGCTTAGATTTTGGGCTCCAGGCCCCCTACGAGCAGTACTTC,CASSLDFGLQAPYEQYF
TRBJ1-6,15,TRBV11-2,-,-,TGTGCCAGCAGCTTACGGGGGGCGAGGGAATCACCCCTCCACTTT,CASSLRGARESPLHF
TRBJ1-6,14,TRBV27,-,few,TGTGCCAGCAGTGCCGGGGTTATAAATTCACCCCTCCACTTT,CASSAGVINSPLHF
TRBJ1-2,16,TRBV27,TRBD1,-,TGTGCCAGCAGTTTCTCCCCTCGGACAGGGGGCAGGGGCTACACCTTC,CASSFSPRTGGRGYTF
TRBJ1-5,14,TRBV5-1,-,-,TGCGCCAGCAGCTTGGGTCGGGAAGGGCAGCCCCAGCATTTT,CASSLGREGQPQHF